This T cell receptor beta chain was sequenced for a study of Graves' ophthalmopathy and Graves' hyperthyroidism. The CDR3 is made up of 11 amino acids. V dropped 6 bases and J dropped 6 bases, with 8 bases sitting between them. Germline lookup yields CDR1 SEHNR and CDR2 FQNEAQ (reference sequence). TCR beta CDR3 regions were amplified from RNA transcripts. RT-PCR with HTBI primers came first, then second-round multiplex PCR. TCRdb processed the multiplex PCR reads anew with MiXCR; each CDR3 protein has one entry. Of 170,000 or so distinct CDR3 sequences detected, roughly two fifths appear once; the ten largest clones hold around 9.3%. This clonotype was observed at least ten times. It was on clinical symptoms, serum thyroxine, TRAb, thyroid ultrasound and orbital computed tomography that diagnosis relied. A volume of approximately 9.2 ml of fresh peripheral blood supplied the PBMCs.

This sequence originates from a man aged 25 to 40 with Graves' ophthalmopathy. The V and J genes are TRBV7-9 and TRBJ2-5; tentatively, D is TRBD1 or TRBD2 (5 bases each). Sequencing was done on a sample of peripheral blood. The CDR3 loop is CASSSGQTQYF. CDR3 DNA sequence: TGTGCCAGCAGTTCGGGGCAGACCCAGTACTTC.